Given below is one T cell receptor (beta chain) in context. No antigen is known for it. The source of the sample is a study of T cell repertoires in cytomegalovirus infection. Germline V gene sequence: CDR1 MNHEY, CDR2 SVGEGT. The V gene lost 2 bases and the J gene lost 6 bases, with 17 bases spanning the gap. The CDR3 spans 15 residues. In TCRdb, the reads were re-called with MiXCR into one record per CDR3 protein. The table includes 550,000 to 850,000 distinct CDR3 sequences, about 33% detected once. The input for sequencing was cultured PBMCs, taken from culture after CMV antigen stimulation. The source of this sequence is a human donor in good health (CMV status not recorded). Some clones in this sample may be carry-over from other donors' samples. This sequence joins TRBV6-2 or TRBV6-3 and TRBJ2-7; perhaps D is TRBD1 or TRBD2 (5 bases each). The DNA of the CDR3 is TGTGCCAGCAGTTACCTGGGGCGAGAAGGGAGCGAGCAGTACTTC. It codes for CASSYLGREGSEQYF.